Following are 25 T cell receptor beta chains from one sample sequenced in a study of T cells in tumors after PD-1 blockade. Assay: immunoSEQ multiplex PCR; the TCRdb copy retains only in-frame clones and omits some. The data hold roughly 50,000 clones, with more than 70% observed a single time. The source was PBMCs, collected before anti-PD-1 treatment. The receptors stem from a human donor with basal cell carcinoma.

This rearrangement joins TRBV6-1 to TRBJ2-7, with D unresolved. The CDR3 is made up of 15 amino acids. V was clipped by 3 bases and J by 4 bases, with 16 bases between them. The germline V gene has CDR1 MNHNS and CDR2 SASEGT. In DNA, the CDR3 is TGTGCCAGCAGTGAGAGACCGGGCCGTTTGTACGAGCAGTACTTC. Amino acids: CASSERPGRLYEQYF.

The chain carries TRBV3-1 (or the pseudogene TRBV3-2) and TRBJ1-2, with D unclear. V lost 4 bases to trimming and J lost 3 bases, with 15 bases between them. This CDR3 region has 15 residues. CDR1 and CDR2 (germline): LGHDT, YNNKEL (reference sequence). This CDR3 reads CASSRDGVWDYGYTF. CDR3 coding DNA: TGTGCCAGCAGCCGTGACGGGGTATGGGACTATGGCTACACCTTC.

This clone has a single count. The V gene is TRBV5-1, the J gene TRBJ1-2, with 9 bases lining up with TRBD1. The CDR3 length is 13 residues. Trimming cost V 5 bases and J 7 bases; bases outside gene matches: 6. The germline V gene has CDR1 SGHRS and CDR2 YFSETQ. The CDR3 nucleotides are TGCGCCAGCAGATCCGGGACAGGGCTTGGCTACACCTTC. It specifies CASRSGTGLGYTF.

The J gene is TRBJ2-1, the V gene TRBV6-5, with a possible D match to TRBD1 (6 bases). The germline V gene encodes CDR1 MNHEY and CDR2 SVGAGI. CDR3 size: 12 residues. Trimming removed 6 bases at V and 11 bases at J, with 14 bases between. CDR3: CASRVYGGQQFF. The CDR3, as DNA: TGTGCCAGCAGGGTTTATGGGGGCCAGCAGTTCTTC.

This clone was counted once. This chain links TRBV7-9 with TRBJ1-4, with 7 bases lining up with TRBD1. The trim removed 10 bases at V and 1 base at J, leaving 9 bases unmatched. The CDR3 runs to 15 residues. Germline V gene sequence: CDR1 SEHNR, CDR2 FQNEAQ (reference sequence). The CDR3: CATTGGGQTNEKLFF. The CDR3 nucleotides are TGTGCCACCACGGGAGGGGGCCAAACTAATGAAAAACTGTTTTTT. Using reference TRBV7-9 and TRBJ1-4 for the parts outside the CDR3, the full variable domain is DTGVSQNPRHKITKRGQNVTFRCDPISEHNRLYWYRQTLGQGPEFLTYFQNEAQLEKSRLLSDRFSAERPKGSFSTLEIQRTEQGDSAMYLCATTGGGQTNEKLFFGSGTQLSVL.

The V and J genes are TRBV6-5 and TRBJ1-4; D remains ambiguous. Per the germline V gene, CDR1 is MNHEY and CDR2 is SVGAGI. V was shortened by 5 bases and J by 0 bases, with 10 bases between the two germline ends. The CDR3 is 15 residues long. The CDR3 coding sequence is TGTGCCAGCAGTCTCTCGGCCTCAACTAATGAAAAACTGTTTTTT. Protein: CASSLSASTNEKLFF.

The genes are TRBV27 and TRBJ1-6, with D tentatively TRBD1 (5 bases). The CDR3 has 17 residues. CDR1 is MNHEY, CDR2 SMNVEV, per germline (reference sequence). Trimming took 0 bases from V and 5 from J, leaving 14 bases between them. The CDR3 is CASSLSSGGLDNSPLHF. CDR3 bases: TGTGCCAGCAGTTTATCGAGCGGGGGTCTGGATAATTCACCCCTCCACTTT.

The rearrangement uses TRBV28 and TRBJ2-7, with D tentatively TRBD1 (6 bases). The germline V gene has CDR1 MDHEN and CDR2 SYDVKM. V dropped 4 bases and J dropped 3 bases, with 22 bases sitting between them. CDR3 length equals 17 residues. CDR3 nucleotides: TGTGCCAGCAGTTCGCCGGGACACCATGAGTACTTCTACGAGCAGTACTTC. It encodes CASSSPGHHEYFYEQYF. The full variable domain, its missing parts supplied by reference TRBV28 and TRBJ2-7, is DVKVTQSSRYLVKRTGEKVFLECVQDMDHENMFWYRQDPGLGLRLIYFSYDVKMKEKGDIPEGYSVSREKKERFSLILESASTNQTSMYLCASSSPGHHEYFYEQYFGPGTRLTVT.

In DNA form, the CDR3 reads TGCGCCAGCAGCTTGTCTGCCTCCTCTGGGGCCAACGTCCTGACTTTC. Protein: CASSLSASSGANVLTF. This chain links TRBV5-1 with TRBJ2-6; D is uncertain. CDR3 size: 16 residues. CDR1 SGHRS and CDR2 YFSETQ come from the germline V gene. The V end lost 1 base, the J end lost 0 bases, and 8 bases lay between the germline ends. Full variable domain (missing parts from reference TRBV5-1 and TRBJ2-6): KAGVTQTPRYLIKTRGQQVTLSCSPISGHRSVSWYQQTPGQGLQFLFEYFSETQRNKGNFPGRFSGRQFSNSRSEMNVSTLELGDSALYLCASSLSASSGANVLTFGAGSRLTVL.

V and J are TRBV28 and TRBJ1-4; D is undetermined. Germline V gene sequence: CDR1 MDHEN, CDR2 SYDVKM. This CDR3 has 14 residues. Between the trimmed V and J ends, which lost 3 bases and 9 bases, there was a span of 14 bases. The CDR3 protein is CASSLRARGQKLFF. For the CDR3, the DNA is TGTGCCAGCAGTTTGCGGGCCCGTGGTCAAAAACTGTTTTTT.

V and J are TRBV25-1 and TRBJ1-4; perhaps TRBD1 as D (5 bases). The length of the CDR3 is 17 residues. Germline CDR1 is MGHDK and CDR2 is SYGVNS. The V and J ends lost 0 bases and 0 bases respectively, with 11 bases between them. The CDR3 loop reads CASSEYFGAATNEKLFF. CDR3 nucleotides: TGTGCCAGCAGTGAATATTTCGGGGCAGCAACTAATGAAAAACTGTTTTTT.

In this sample, this clone turned up a few times. The chain carries TRBV6-6 and TRBJ1-5; D is unclear. This CDR3 has 12 residues. Germline V gene sequence: CDR1 MNHNY, CDR2 SVGAGI (reference sequence). The ends were cut back, 9 bases at V and 3 bases at J, with 9 bases in the middle. The CDR3 coding sequence is TGTGCCAGTCGCGAAGTCAATCAGCCCCAGCATTTT. As protein: CASREVNQPQHF.

This clone occurred once. The chain couples TRBV3-1 (or the pseudogene TRBV3-2) to TRBJ2-7; possible D gene TRBD2, 6 bases. Looked up from germline, CDR1 is LGHDT and CDR2 is YNNKEL (reference sequence). V shed 3 bases and J shed 0 bases, with 15 bases lying between them. There are 16 residues in the CDR3. CDR3: CASSQHPGLSSYEQYF. CDR3 DNA: TGTGCCAGCAGCCAGCATCCGGGACTTAGCTCCTACGAGCAGTACTTC.

V usage is TRBV20-1 and J usage is TRBJ2-7, with 7 positions matching TRBD2. Per the germline V gene, CDR1 is DFQATT and CDR2 is SNEGSKA (reference sequence). The CDR3 extends over 11 amino acids. V was pared by 4 bases and J by 8 bases, with 5 bases of the junction left unmatched. The CDR3 sequence: CSAIRREKQYF. The CDR3 bases are TGCAGTGCTATCAGGCGGGAGAAGCAGTACTTC.

V usage is TRBV21-1 and J usage is TRBJ1-5; whether TRBD1, the table's D call, matches the DNA was not checked. TRBV21-1 represents a pseudogene. The CDR3 has 15 amino acids. CDR3 in amino acids: CASSTRLGPNQPQHF. CDR3 DNA: TGTGCCAGCAGCACCCGGTTGGGGCCGAATCAGCCCCAGCATTTT.

This rearrangement joins TRBV6-5 to TRBJ2-3; 12 bases line up with TRBD2. The J segment lost 1 base and the V segment lost 10 bases, leaving 3 bases of the junction unmatched. From germline, CDR1 is MNHEY and CDR2 SVGAGI. The CDR3 sequence is 14 residues long. In nucleotides, the CDR3 is TGTGCCACCAGACTAGCGGGAGGCACAGATACGCAGTATTTT. It encodes CATRLAGGTDTQYF.

The chain joins TRBV10-3 to TRBJ1-2; D ambiguous. Trimming left V 3 bases short and J 4 bases short, with 12 bases between. Germline V gene lookup returns CDR1 ENHRY and CDR2 SYGVKD. The CDR3 is 14 residues long. The CDR3 spells CAISERGPSYGYTF. The CDR3 DNA reads TGTGCCATCAGTGAACGAGGGCCTAGCTATGGCTACACCTTC.

V is TRBV27 and J is TRBJ1-5; no definite D call. V gave up 1 base and J gave up 2 bases, with 12 bases separating them. From germline, CDR1 is MNHEY and CDR2 SMNVEV (reference sequence). This CDR3 has 16 amino acids. The CDR3 DNA reads TGTGCCAGCAGTTTATTATCCCCATTTGGCAATCAGCCCCAGCATTTT. Amino acid sequence: CASSLLSPFGNQPQHF.

The rearrangement links TRBV7-2 to TRBJ2-3, with D possibly matching TRBD1 (6 bases). From germline, CDR1 is SGHTA and CDR2 FQGNSA. There are 14 residues in the CDR3. Trimming shortened V by 1 base and J by 1 base, and 6 bases separated the two germline ends. This CDR3 is CASSLDRGTDTQYF. As DNA, the CDR3 is TGTGCCAGCAGCTTAGACAGGGGCACAGATACGCAGTATTTT.

The chain employs TRBV18 and TRBJ2-5, with 8 bases identical to TRBD1. The CDR3 covers 16 residues. The V gene's germline CDR1 is KGHSH and CDR2 LQKENI. J was trimmed by 1 base and V by 5 bases; bases with no gene match: 9. This CDR3 is CASSFWTGRLQETQYF. The CDR3 nucleotides are TGTGCCAGCTCATTCTGGACAGGGAGACTCCAAGAGACCCAGTACTTC.

The J gene is TRBJ1-3, the V gene TRBV7-9, with 7 bases fitting TRBD1. V shed 6 bases and J 0 bases; nucleotides not matched to a gene: 11. The CDR3 length is 17 residues. Germline loops: CDR1 SEHNR, CDR2 FQNEAQ (reference sequence). The CDR3 here is CASSKQPGQISGNTIYF. CDR3 DNA: TGTGCCAGCAGTAAACAGCCGGGACAGATCTCTGGAAACACCATATATTTT.

J is TRBJ2-1 and V is TRBV2; perhaps TRBD2 as D (5 bases). Germline V CDR1 and CDR2: SNHLY, FYNNEI. Trimming removed 3 bases at V and 2 bases at J, with 11 bases between. This CDR3 is 15 amino acids long. CDR3 bases: TGTGCCAGCAGTGACGAGATAGCGACCTACAATGAGCAGTTCTTC. Translated, it gives CASSDEIATYNEQFF.

The rearrangement links TRBV2 to TRBJ1-5, with no clear D. Germline V gives CDR1 SNHLY, CDR2 FYNNEI. The V end lost 6 bases, the J end lost 3 bases, and 9 bases lay between the germline ends. The CDR3 consists of 13 residues. DNA for the CDR3: TGTGCCAGCAGAGTGCAGGACAATCAGCCCCAGCATTTT. Translating gives CASRVQDNQPQHF.

In its sample, this clone was seen once. The V gene is TRBV25-1, the J gene TRBJ1-6; D possibly corresponds to TRBD1 (5 bases). V was clipped by 3 bases and J by 9 bases, with 12 bases between them. CDR1 is MGHDK, CDR2 SYGVNS, per germline. The CDR3 extends over 14 amino acids. Here the CDR3 DNA reads TGTGCCAGCAGTGAGGAGGCAGGGAGTTCACCCCTCCACTTT. It yields the protein CASSEEAGSSPLHF.

The gene calls are TRBV30 and TRBJ1-2; TRBD1 agrees at 8 bases. With 5 bases clipped from V and 4 bases from J, the junction kept 12 bases outside the gene matches. The germline CDR1 and CDR2 sequences are GTSNPN and SVGIG (reference sequence). This CDR3 contains 15 residues. The CDR3 DNA reads TGTGCCTGGGCGGGAGGGACAGGTCCACCCTATGGCTACACCTTC. This codes for CAWAGGTGPPYGYTF.